A single sample is the source of the 30 T cell receptor beta chains below, sequenced in a study of Ad26.COV2.S vaccination and SARS-CoV-2 variants (dated by TCRdb to 2020 to 2023). This sample's treatment or condition label indicates: over 15 received Ad26.COV2.S at low or high dose, single or two shots; about five received placebo; per-sample allocation not given. For vaccine and placebo recipients, the sequenced repertoires came from samples collected on day 63 after the first injection. Libraries were built with the immunoSEQ multiplex PCR assay. TCRdb took over this immuneACCESS table, retaining in-frame rearrangements with V and J assigned. Such tables are incomplete; in checked studies, under half of the missing clones stem from an unresolved V gene, and the remainder is unexplained. This sample gives about 420,000 clones in total; over 75% of them show up just once. 3.6% of the sample belongs to the ten largest clones.

The material was peripheral blood, obtained in a trial of Ad26.COV2.S vaccine versus placebo. These TCRs come from a person aged 18 to 65 who received the Ad26.COV2.S COVID-19 vaccine or a placebo.

The chain employs TRBV2 and TRBJ2-1, with 12 bases identical to TRBD2. V lost 9 bases to trimming and J lost 7 bases; unmatched junction nucleotides: 4. The CDR3 spans 13 residues. CDR1 and CDR2 (germline): SNHLY, FYNNEI. The CDR3 sequence is CARLAGGKNEQFF. The CDR3 DNA reads as TGTGCCAGACTAGCGGGGGGAAAGAATGAGCAGTTCTTC.

This clone appeared a few times. The V and J genes are TRBV28 and TRBJ1-5; no reliable D call. Germline V CDR1 and CDR2: MDHEN, SYDVKM. CDR3 length: 16 residues. The V end lost 3 bases, the J end lost 0 bases, and 12 bases lay between the germline ends. CDR3 in amino acids: CASSLEPRYSNQPQHF. The CDR3 nucleotides are TGTGCCAGCAGTTTGGAACCCAGGTATAGCAATCAGCCCCAGCATTTT.

The V and J genes are TRBV30 and TRBJ1-4; D is undetermined. The germline V gene has CDR1 GTSNPN and CDR2 SVGIG (reference sequence). V lost 1 base and J lost 5, with 8 bases in between. The CDR3 has 13 amino acids. The CDR3 nucleotides read TGTGCCTGGAGTGGGACGTTCAATGAAAAACTGTTTTTT. This translates into CAWSGTFNEKLFF. Supplemented by reference TRBV30 and TRBJ1-4, the full variable domain reads SQTIHQWPATLVQPVGSPLSLECTVEGTSNPNLYWYRQAAGRGLQLLFYSVGIGQISSEVPQNLSASRPQDRQFILSSKKLLLSDSGFYLCAWSGTFNEKLFFGSGTQLSVL.

This sequence joins TRBV2 and TRBJ2-7; perhaps D is TRBD1 or TRBD2 (5 bases each). V was cut by 4 bases and J by 0 bases, with 13 bases left in between. The V gene's germline CDR1 is SNHLY and CDR2 FYNNEI. The CDR3 runs to 15 residues. CDR3 nucleotide sequence: TGTGCCAGCAGTGGGGGGTACCGGGCCTCCTACGAGCAGTACTTC. It is translated as CASSGGYRASYEQYF.

J is TRBJ2-6 and V is TRBV4-1; no reliable D call. CDR1 and CDR2 from the germline V gene are MGHRA and YSYEKL. Trimming took 3 bases from V and 1 from J, leaving 13 bases between them. The CDR3 totals 17 residues. The DNA for the CDR3 is TGCGCCAGCAGCCACCCATATTACGAGTCTGGGGCCAACGTCCTGACTTTC. Its translation is CASSHPYYESGANVLTF.

V is TRBV19 and J is TRBJ1-5, with TRBD1 as a possible D gene (5 bases). CDR3 length equals 18 residues. The germline V gene encodes CDR1 LNHDA and CDR2 SQIVND (reference sequence). V was shortened by 8 bases and J by 0 bases, with 23 bases between the two germline ends. For the CDR3, the DNA is TGTGCCAGTCATCCTGGGGGTTACAGTATCTATAGCAATCAGCCCCAGCATTTT. This gives the protein CASHPGGYSIYSNQPQHF.

The chain is built from TRBV6-5 and TRBJ2-1, with a weak D call TRBD2 (6 bases). The CDR3 covers 13 residues. Germline assignment: CDR1 MNHEY and CDR2 SVGAGI. Trimming left V 6 bases short and J 4 bases short, with 10 bases between. This CDR3 reads CASSPGEYNEQFF. CDR3 DNA: TGTGCCAGCAGCCCGGGAGAGTACAATGAGCAGTTCTTC.

This chain connects TRBV2 to TRBJ1-1, with TRBD1 matching over 9 bases. Germline loops: CDR1 SNHLY, CDR2 FYNNEI. With 9 bases clipped from V and 1 base from J, the junction kept 0 bases outside the gene matches. This CDR3 spans 12 amino acids. Here the CDR3 reads CARQGANTEAFF. The DNA for the CDR3 is TGTGCCAGACAGGGGGCGAACACTGAAGCTTTCTTT.

The chain uses TRBV9 and TRBJ2-2, with D unresolved. CDR3 length: 14 amino acids. The V gene lost 6 bases and the J gene lost 2 bases, with 11 bases spanning the gap. Germline V lookup: CDR1 SGDLS, CDR2 YYNGEE. The DNA for the CDR3 is TGTGCCAGCACATCAACTGGAAACACCGGGGAGCTGTTTTTT. Translating it yields CASTSTGNTGELFF.

This chain joins TRBV6-5 and TRBJ2-7; D is perhaps TRBD2 (6 bases). From germline, CDR1 is MNHEY and CDR2 SVGAGI. The CDR3 sequence is 15 residues long. Trimming took off 5 bases at V and 0 bases at J, with 14 bases between the two ends. The CDR3 region is CASSRGTELSYEQYF. CDR3 nucleotides: TGTGCCAGCAGTCGCGGGACGGAACTCTCCTACGAGCAGTACTTC.

Comment on this clone: The limits of the CDR3 on the DNA are not certain, so only TCRdb's listed CDR3 is given. The chain is built from TRBV11-3 and TRBJ2-5. The germline V gene has CDR1 SGHNT and CDR2 YENEEA. Counting both end residues, the CDR3 totals 13 amino acids. The CDR3 loop is CASSFGPGETQYF.

The gene calls are TRBV15 and TRBJ2-5; D gene ambiguous. CDR3 length: 13 amino acids. Trimming removed 5 bases at V and 1 base at J, with 8 bases between. Looked up from germline, CDR1 is LNHNV and CDR2 is YYDKDF (reference sequence). The CDR3 nucleotides read TGTGCCACCAGCTCCCGTTCCCAAGAGACCCAGTACTTC. Translated, it gives CATSSRSQETQYF.

Here the CDR3 reads CASSLGLGTDTQYF. The CDR3, as DNA: TGTGCCAGCAGCTTAGGGCTAGGTACAGATACGCAGTATTTT. The chain employs TRBV7-2 and TRBJ2-3; the D is unclear. The CDR3 totals 14 residues. V was clipped by 1 base and J by 3 bases, with 8 bases between them. CDR1 is SGHTA, CDR2 FQGNSA, per germline.

Only one count was recorded for this clone. The rearrangement links TRBV11-2 to TRBJ2-5, with 12 bases identical to TRBD2. After removal of 1 base from V and 2 bases from J, the junction contained 2 bases not matched to a gene. The CDR3 is 16 amino acids. CDR1 is SGHAT, CDR2 FQNNGV, per germline. The CDR3, as DNA: TGTGCCAGCAGCTTAGGAACTAGCGGGGGGCAAGAGACCCAGTACTTC. This encodes CASSLGTSGGQETQYF. Full variable domain (rest looked up from reference TRBV11-2 and TRBJ2-5): EAGVAQSPRYKIIEKRQSVAFWCNPISGHATLYWYQQILGQGPKLLIQFQNNGVVDDSQLPKDRFSAERLKGVDSTLKIQPAKLEDSAVYLCASSLGTSGGQETQYFGPGTRLLVL.

The V call is TRBV7-8, the J call TRBJ1-5; 7 nucleotides line up with TRBD1. This CDR3 spans 14 amino acids. Germline loops: CDR1 SGHVS, CDR2 FQNEAQ. Unmatched junction bases numbered 2, after V lost 0 bases and J lost 6 bases. DNA of the CDR3: TGTGCCAGCAGCTTAGCAGGGGGCAGTCAGCCCCAGCATTTT. Protein: CASSLAGGSQPQHF.

V usage is TRBV9 and J usage is TRBJ1-1; D possibly corresponds to TRBD1 (6 bases). V was pared by 0 bases and J by 4 bases, with 19 bases between. The germline CDR1 and CDR2 sequences are SGDLS and YYNGEE. This CDR3 contains 17 residues. The CDR3 sequence: CASSVGDRMGSFTEAFF. The CDR3 DNA is TGTGCCAGCAGCGTAGGAGACAGGATGGGGTCCTTCACTGAAGCTTTCTTT.

The chain links TRBV27 to TRBJ2-7; the match to TRBD1 covers 8 bases. In germline, CDR1 is MNHEY, CDR2 SMNVEV (reference sequence). The ends lost 3 bases at V and 3 bases at J; junction bases unmatched: 10. The CDR3 has 16 amino acids. The CDR3 sequence: CASSFAGGANLYEQYF. The CDR3, as DNA: TGTGCCAGCAGTTTCGCAGGGGGCGCGAACCTCTACGAGCAGTACTTC.

The chain joins TRBV2 to TRBJ2-7; the D is unclear. The length of the CDR3 is 14 residues. From germline, CDR1 is SNHLY and CDR2 FYNNEI. V lost 2 bases and J 4 bases, leaving 12 bases between the germline ends. CDR3 sequence (DNA): TGTGCCAGCAGTGAAATGGGCCGGATATACGAGCAGTACTTC. It codes for CASSEMGRIYEQYF.

This rearrangement joins TRBV5-1 to TRBJ2-1; 8 positions match TRBD1. This CDR3 has 15 residues. The V gene end was trimmed by 1 base and the J gene end by 4 bases; junction bases not matched to a gene: 4. Germline assignment: CDR1 SGHRS and CDR2 YFSETQ. CDR3 sequence reads: CASSLYQGAYNEQFF. The CDR3 region has the DNA TGCGCCAGCAGCTTGTACCAGGGGGCGTACAATGAGCAGTTCTTC.

This rearrangement joins TRBV11-3 to TRBJ2-1; possible D gene TRBD1, 6 bases. The CDR3 extends over 16 amino acids. Germline CDR1 SGHNT, CDR2 YENEEA. Trimming took 7 bases from V and 7 from J, leaving 23 bases between them. CDR3: CASNTPEAGASNEQFF. Written as DNA, the CDR3 is TGTGCCAGCAATACTCCGGAGGCAGGGGCAAGTAATGAGCAGTTCTTC.

The V gene is TRBV27, the J gene TRBJ2-1; D ambiguous. Germline values: CDR1 MNHEY, CDR2 SMNVEV (reference sequence). The CDR3 has 14 residues. The V and J ends lost 5 bases and 5 bases respectively, with 13 bases between them. CDR3 sequence: CASSRTRVDNEQFF. CDR3 bases: TGTGCCAGCAGTCGTACAAGGGTGGACAATGAGCAGTTCTTC.

V gene TRBV2 combines with J gene TRBJ2-2, with a possible D match to TRBD1 (5 bases). CDR3 length: 14 amino acids. Per germline, CDR1 SNHLY and CDR2 FYNNEI. The V and J ends lost 3 bases and 0 bases respectively, with 5 bases between them. CDR3 region: CASSDRANTGELFF. The CDR3 region has the DNA TGTGCCAGCAGTGACAGGGCGAACACCGGGGAGCTGTTTTTT.

V gene TRBV7-9 combines with J gene TRBJ2-3; D gene uncertain. The germline gives CDR1 SEHNR, CDR2 FQNEAQ (reference sequence). The CDR3 covers 14 residues. The ends were cut back, 1 base at V and 4 bases at J, with 9 bases in the middle. The CDR3 reads CASSLELTADTQYF. The CDR3 DNA is TGTGCCAGCAGCTTAGAACTGACGGCAGATACGCAGTATTTT.

The CDR3 protein is CATSGDRVSNQPQHF. The CDR3 coding sequence is TGTGCCACCAGCGGGGACAGGGTAAGCAATCAGCCCCAGCATTTT. The V and J genes are TRBV15 and TRBJ1-5; 9 bases align to TRBD1. Germline V gene lookup returns CDR1 LNHNV and CDR2 YYDKDF (reference sequence). J was trimmed by 1 base and V by 5 bases; bases with no gene match: 3. The CDR3 has 15 residues.

This chain connects TRBV6-6 to TRBJ2-2, with no clear D. The V end lost 0 bases, the J end lost 4 bases, and 9 bases lay between the germline ends. Germline CDR1 reads MNHNY; CDR2 reads SVGAGI (reference sequence). CDR3 length equals 15 residues. The CDR3, as DNA: TGTGCCAGCAGTTACTCCGGGTGGGGCACCGGGGAGCTGTTTTTT. This sequence encodes CASSYSGWGTGELFF.

This chain joins TRBV13 and TRBJ1-3; the D is unclear. CDR1 is PRHDT, CDR2 FYEKMQ, per germline (reference sequence). The CDR3 consists of 17 residues. V lost 5 bases to trimming and J lost 0 bases, with 17 bases between them. CDR3 coding DNA: TGTGCCAGCAGCACCCGGGCCGAAGCGCTCTCTGGAAACACCATATATTTT. It yields the protein CASSTRAEALSGNTIYF.

Points on this clone: The sample holds other DNA sequences that translate to the same CDR3. For the CDR3, the DNA is TGTGCCAGCAGCCCAGGGACGGGTTCCTACGAGCAGTACTTC. It translates to CASSPGTGSYEQYF. The V gene is TRBV5-4, the J gene TRBJ2-7; D possibly matches TRBD1 or TRBD2 (5 bases each). Per germline, CDR1 SGHNT and CDR2 YYREEE (reference sequence). Trimming took off 4 bases at V and 1 base at J, with 12 bases between the two ends. This CDR3 spans 14 amino acids.

This clone appeared a single time. V gene TRBV3-1 (or the pseudogene TRBV3-2) combines with J gene TRBJ1-2; the match to TRBD1 covers 7 bases. Trimming at V came to 4 bases and at J to 4 bases, leaving 9 bases not matched to a gene. Per germline, CDR1 LGHDT and CDR2 YNNKEL (reference sequence). CDR3 size: 15 residues. This CDR3 reads CASSPTGGTAYGYTF. In nucleotides, the CDR3 is TGTGCCAGCAGCCCCACTGGAGGGACAGCCTATGGCTACACCTTC.

The rearrangement uses TRBV28 and TRBJ1-6; 7 positions match TRBD1. Germline CDR1 MDHEN, CDR2 SYDVKM. With V trimmed by 6 bases and J by 6 bases, 2 bases remained unmatched. The CDR3 length is 13 residues. The CDR3 DNA follows: TGTGCCAGCAGCCACAGGGGTAATTCACCCCTCCACTTT. Its protein is CASSHRGNSPLHF. The full variable domain, its missing parts supplied by reference TRBV28 and TRBJ1-6, is DVKVTQSSRYLVKRTGEKVFLECVQDMDHENMFWYRQDPGLGLRLIYFSYDVKMKEKGDIPEGYSVSREKKERFSLILESASTNQTSMYLCASSHRGNSPLHFGNGTRLTVT.

This clone was recorded only once. The gene calls are TRBV10-3 and TRBJ1-3; no clear D gene. V was pared by 7 bases and J by 8 bases, with 9 bases between. Germline lookup yields CDR1 ENHRY and CDR2 SYGVKD. This CDR3 has 11 amino acids. The CDR3 DNA reads as TGTGCCATCAAAAGGTCCGACACCATATATTTT. Its protein is CAIKRSDTIYF.